This T cell receptor (beta chain) was documented in a study of blood T cell repertoires in COVID-19. Study at large: COVID-19 samples collected from the United States, Italy and Spain covered acute and convalescent phases.

TCRdb keeps only in-frame clones here, not all; method: immunoSEQ multiplex PCR. The sample carries around 170,000 clones, roughly four fifths recorded once. Only one count was recorded for this clone. The CDR3 totals 16 residues. The ends were cut back, 4 bases at V and 7 bases at J, with 22 bases in the middle. CDR1 is MGHRA, CDR2 YSYEKL, per germline. Sequenced: peripheral blood. This clonotype was sampled from a woman in her thirties or forties with acute or convalescent COVID-19. This chain uses TRBV4-1 with TRBJ1-2, with D possibly being TRBD1 (5 bases). The DNA for the CDR3 is TGCGCCAGCAGCCGGGCCCGGGGCGGGGTGGGTAGTGGCTACACCTTC. Protein sequence: CASSRARGGVGSGYTF.